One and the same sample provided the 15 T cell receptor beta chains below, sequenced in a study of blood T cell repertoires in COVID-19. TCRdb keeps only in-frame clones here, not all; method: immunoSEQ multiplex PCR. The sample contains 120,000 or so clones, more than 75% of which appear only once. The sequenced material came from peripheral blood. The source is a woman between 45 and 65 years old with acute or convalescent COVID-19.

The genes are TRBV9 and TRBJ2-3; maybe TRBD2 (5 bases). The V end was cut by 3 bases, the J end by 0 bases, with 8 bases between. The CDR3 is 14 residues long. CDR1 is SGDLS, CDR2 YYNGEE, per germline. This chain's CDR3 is CASSARTSTDTQYF. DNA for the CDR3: TGTGCCAGCAGCGCCAGGACTAGCACAGATACGCAGTATTTT.

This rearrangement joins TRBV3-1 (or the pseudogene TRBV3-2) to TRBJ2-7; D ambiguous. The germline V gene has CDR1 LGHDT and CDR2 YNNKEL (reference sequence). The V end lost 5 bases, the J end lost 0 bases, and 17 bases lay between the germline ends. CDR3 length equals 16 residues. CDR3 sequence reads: CASSNRQIKSSYEQYF. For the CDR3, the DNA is TGTGCCAGCAGCAACCGACAAATAAAGAGCTCCTACGAGCAGTACTTC.

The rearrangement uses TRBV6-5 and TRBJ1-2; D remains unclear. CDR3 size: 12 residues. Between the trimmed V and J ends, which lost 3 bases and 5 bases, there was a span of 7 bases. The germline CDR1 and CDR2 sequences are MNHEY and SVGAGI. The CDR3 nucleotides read TGTGCCAGCAGTTATGCGGGGTATGGCTACACCTTC. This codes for CASSYAGYGYTF.

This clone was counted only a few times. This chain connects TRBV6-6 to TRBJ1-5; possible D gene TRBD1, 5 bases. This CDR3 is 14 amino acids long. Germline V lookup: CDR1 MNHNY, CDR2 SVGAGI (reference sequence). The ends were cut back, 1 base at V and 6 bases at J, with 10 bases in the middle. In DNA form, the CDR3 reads TGTGCCAGCAGTTACTGGGGCACAGGTCAGCCCCAGCATTTT. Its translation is CASSYWGTGQPQHF.

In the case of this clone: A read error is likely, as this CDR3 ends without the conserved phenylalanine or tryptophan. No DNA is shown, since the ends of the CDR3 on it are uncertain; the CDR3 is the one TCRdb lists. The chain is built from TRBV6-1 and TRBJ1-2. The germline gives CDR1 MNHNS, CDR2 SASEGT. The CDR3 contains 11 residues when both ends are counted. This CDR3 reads CASSEGVATAS.

CDR3 sequence (DNA): TGCGCCAGCAGCCAAGGGCGGGGGGGGAATGAGCAGTTCTTC. This encodes CASSQGRGGNEQFF. The V gene is TRBV4-3, the J gene TRBJ2-1; TRBD2 agrees at 9 bases. The CDR3 is 14 residues long. Germline values: CDR1 LGHNA, CDR2 YSLEER. V trimming: 1 base; J trimming: 7 bases; junction bases outside the gene matches: 2.

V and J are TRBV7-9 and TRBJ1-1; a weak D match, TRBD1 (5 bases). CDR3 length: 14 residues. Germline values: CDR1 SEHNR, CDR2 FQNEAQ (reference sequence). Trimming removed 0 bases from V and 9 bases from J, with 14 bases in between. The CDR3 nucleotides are TGTGCCAGCAGCTTAGCGGAAGTAAGGGGAAAAGCTTTCTTT. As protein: CASSLAEVRGKAFF.

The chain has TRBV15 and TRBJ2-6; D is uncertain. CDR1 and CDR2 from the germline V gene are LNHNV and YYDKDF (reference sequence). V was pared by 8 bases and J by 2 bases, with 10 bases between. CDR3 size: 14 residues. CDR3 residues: CATEGGAGANVLTF. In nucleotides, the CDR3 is TGTGCCACCGAAGGCGGAGCTGGGGCCAACGTCCTGACTTTC.

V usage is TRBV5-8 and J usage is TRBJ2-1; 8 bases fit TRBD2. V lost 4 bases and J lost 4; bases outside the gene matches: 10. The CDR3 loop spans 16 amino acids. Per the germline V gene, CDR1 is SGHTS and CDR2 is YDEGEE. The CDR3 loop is CASSHGPGLGYNEQFF. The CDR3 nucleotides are TGTGCCAGCAGCCATGGTCCGGGACTAGGTTACAATGAGCAGTTCTTC.

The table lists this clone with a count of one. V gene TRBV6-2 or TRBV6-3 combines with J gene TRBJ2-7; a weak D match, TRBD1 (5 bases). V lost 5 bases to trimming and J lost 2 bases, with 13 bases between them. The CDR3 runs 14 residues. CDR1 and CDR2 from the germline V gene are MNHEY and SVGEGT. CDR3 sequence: CASSGTDTPYEQYF. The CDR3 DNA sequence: TGTGCCAGCAGTGGAACGGACACCCCCTACGAGCAGTACTTC.

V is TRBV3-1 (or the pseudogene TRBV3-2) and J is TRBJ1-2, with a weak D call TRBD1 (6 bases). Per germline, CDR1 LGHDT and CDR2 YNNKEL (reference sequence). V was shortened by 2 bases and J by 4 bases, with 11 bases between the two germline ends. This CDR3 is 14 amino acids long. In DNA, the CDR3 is TGTGCCAGCAGCCAACAGGGGTCCGGCTATGGCTACACCTTC. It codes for CASSQQGSGYGYTF.

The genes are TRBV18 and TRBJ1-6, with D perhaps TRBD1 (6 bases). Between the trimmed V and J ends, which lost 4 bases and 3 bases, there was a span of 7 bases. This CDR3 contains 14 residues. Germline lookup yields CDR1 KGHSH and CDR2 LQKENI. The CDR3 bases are TGTGCCAGCTCACAGGGGGACTATAATTCACCCCTCCACTTT. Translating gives CASSQGDYNSPLHF.

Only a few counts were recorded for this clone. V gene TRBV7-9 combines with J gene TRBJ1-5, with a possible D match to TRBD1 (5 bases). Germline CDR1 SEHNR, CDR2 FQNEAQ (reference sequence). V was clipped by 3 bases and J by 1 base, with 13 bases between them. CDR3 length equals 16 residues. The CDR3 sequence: CASSFGGGVSNQPQHF. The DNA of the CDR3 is TGTGCCAGCAGCTTTGGTGGAGGGGTGAGCAATCAGCCCCAGCATTTT.

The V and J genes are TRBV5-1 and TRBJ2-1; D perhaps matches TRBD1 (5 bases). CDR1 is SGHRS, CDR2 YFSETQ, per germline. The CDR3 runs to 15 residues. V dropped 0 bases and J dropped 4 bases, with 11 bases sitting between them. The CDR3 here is CASSLVGVGYNEQFF. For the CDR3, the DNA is TGCGCCAGCAGCTTGGTAGGGGTAGGGTACAATGAGCAGTTCTTC.

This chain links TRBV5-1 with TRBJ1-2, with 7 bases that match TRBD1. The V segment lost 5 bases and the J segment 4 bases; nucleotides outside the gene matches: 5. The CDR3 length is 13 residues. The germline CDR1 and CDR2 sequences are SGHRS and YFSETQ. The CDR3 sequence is CASSTSGGYGYTF. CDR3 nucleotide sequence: TGCGCCAGCAGTACCTCAGGGGGCTATGGCTACACCTTC.